The clone carrying this T cell receptor beta chain was recorded once. The CDR3 covers 14 residues. The V gene lost 0 bases and the J gene lost 3 bases, with 6 bases spanning the gap. Germline V lookup: CDR1 MGHRA, CDR2 YSYEKL. The sample is drawn from a study of blood T cell repertoires in COVID-19. Study-level background: The study drew acute and convalescent COVID-19 samples from the United States, Italy and Spain.

Clones were sequenced by immunoSEQ multiplex PCR, and TCRdb holds only the in-frame ones, with some missing. The sample holds approximately 170,000 clones, 86% seen once. V and J are TRBV4-1 and TRBJ1-3, with a possible D match to TRBD1 (5 bases). This TCR came from a woman aged 70-85 years with acute or convalescent COVID-19. Sample: peripheral blood. The CDR3 DNA reads TGCGCCAGCAGCCAAGAGGGGCTTGGAAACACCATATATTTT. Translated: CASSQEGLGNTIYF.